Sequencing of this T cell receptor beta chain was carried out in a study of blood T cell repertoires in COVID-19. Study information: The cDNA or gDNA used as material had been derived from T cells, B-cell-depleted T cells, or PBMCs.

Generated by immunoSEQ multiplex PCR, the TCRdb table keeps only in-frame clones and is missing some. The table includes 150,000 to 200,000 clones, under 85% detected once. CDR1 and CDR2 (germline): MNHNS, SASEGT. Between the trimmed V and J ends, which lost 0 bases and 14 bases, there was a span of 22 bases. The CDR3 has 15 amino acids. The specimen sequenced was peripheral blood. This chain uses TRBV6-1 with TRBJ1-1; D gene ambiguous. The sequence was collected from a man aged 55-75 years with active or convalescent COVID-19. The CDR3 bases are TGTGCCAGCAGTGAAGCGTCACATCAGGCACTGAACTCATTCTTT. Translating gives CASSEASHQALNSFF.